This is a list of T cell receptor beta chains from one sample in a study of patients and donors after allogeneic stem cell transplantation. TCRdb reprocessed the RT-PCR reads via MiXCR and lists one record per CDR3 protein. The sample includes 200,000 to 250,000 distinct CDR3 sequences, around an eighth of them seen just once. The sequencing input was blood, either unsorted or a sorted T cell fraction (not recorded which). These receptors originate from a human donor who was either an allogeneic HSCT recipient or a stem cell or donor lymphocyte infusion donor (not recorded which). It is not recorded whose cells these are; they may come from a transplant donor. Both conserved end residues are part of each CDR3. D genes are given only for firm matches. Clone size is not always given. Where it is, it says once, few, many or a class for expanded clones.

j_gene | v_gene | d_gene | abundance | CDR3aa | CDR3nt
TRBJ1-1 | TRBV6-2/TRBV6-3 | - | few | CASSYSSRRMNTEAFF | TGTGCCAGCAGTTACTCGAGTAGACGGATGAACACTGAAGCTTTCTTT
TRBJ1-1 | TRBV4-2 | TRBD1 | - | CASSQDPGGINVNTEAFF | TGTGCCAGCAGCCAAGATCCAGGGGGCATCAACGTGAACACTGAAGCTTTCTTT
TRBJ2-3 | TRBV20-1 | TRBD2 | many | CSARGLAGSTDTQYF | TGCAGTGCTAGAGGACTAGCGGGGAGCACAGATACGCAGTATTTT
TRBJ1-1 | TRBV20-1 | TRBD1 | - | CSARKDRAEAFF | TGCAGTGCTAGGAAGGACAGGGCCGAAGCTTTCTTT
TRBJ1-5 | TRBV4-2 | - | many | CASSREENQPQHF | TGTGCCAGCAGCCGCGAAGAAAATCAGCCCCAGCATTTT
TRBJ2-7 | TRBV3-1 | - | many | CASSHSSYEQYF | TGTGCCAGCAGCCATAGCTCCTACGAGCAGTACTTC
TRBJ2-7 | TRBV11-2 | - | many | CASSVLGAGFSYEQYF | TGTGCCAGTTCAGTGCTAGGGGCGGGTTTCTCCTACGAGCAGTACTTC
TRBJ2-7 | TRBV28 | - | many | CASSYRGRRSYEQYF | TGTGCCAGCAGTTACCGGGGACGTCGCTCCTACGAGCAGTACTTC
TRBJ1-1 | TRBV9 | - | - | CASRNEGVNTEAFF | TGTGCCAGCAGAAACGAAGGGGTGAACACTGAAGCTTTCTTT
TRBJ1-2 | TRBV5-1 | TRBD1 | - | CASSHRQGGYTF | TGCGCCAGCAGCCACCGACAGGGCGGCTACACCTTC
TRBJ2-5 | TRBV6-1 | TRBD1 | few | CASRLQGASLQETQYF | TGTGCCAGCAGATTGCAGGGGGCCAGCCTGCAAGAGACCCAGTACTTC
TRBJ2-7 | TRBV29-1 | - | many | CSVGPTAAGGEQYF | TGCAGCGTTGGCCCCACGGCGGCCGGGGGTGAGCAGTACTTC
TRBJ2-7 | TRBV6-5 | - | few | CASSYTQVSYEQYF | TGTGCCAGCAGTTACACGCAGGTTTCCTACGAGCAGTACTTC
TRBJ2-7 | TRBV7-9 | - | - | CASSGRGHYEQYF | TGTGCCAGCAGCGGACGGGGACATTACGAGCAGTACTTC
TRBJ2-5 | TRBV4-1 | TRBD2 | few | CASGGGRASETQYF | TGCGCCAGCGGTGGCGGGAGGGCCAGCGAGACCCAGTACTTC
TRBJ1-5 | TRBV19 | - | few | CASPHSNQPQHF | TGTGCCAGTCCTCATAGCAATCAGCCCCAGCATTTT
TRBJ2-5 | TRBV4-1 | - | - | CASSQDRQGGETQYF | TGCGCCAGCAGCCAAGATCGCCAGGGTGGGGAGACCCAGTACTTC
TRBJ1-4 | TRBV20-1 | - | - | CSASPGGGTTNEKLFF | TGCAGTGCCTCCCCCGGGGGGGGGACAACTAATGAAAAATTGTTTTTT
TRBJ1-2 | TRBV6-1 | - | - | CASIYGTNYGYTF | TGTGCCAGCATCTACGGAACTAACTATGGCTACACCTTC
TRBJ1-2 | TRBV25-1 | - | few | CASSAGGGVANYGYTF | TGTGCCAGCAGTGCTGGCGGAGGAGTAGCTAACTATGGCTACACCTTC
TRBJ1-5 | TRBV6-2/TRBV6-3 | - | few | CASLRTPNQPQHF | TGTGCCAGCCTCCGGACCCCCAATCAGCCCCAGCATTTT
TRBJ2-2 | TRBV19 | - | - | CASTQRGRGANTGELFF | TGTGCCAGTACTCAAAGGGGGAGGGGAGCGAACACCGGGGAGCTGTTTTTT
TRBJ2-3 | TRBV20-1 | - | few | CSARTASSGRQYF | TGCAGTGCTAGAACAGCGTCGTCGGGGAGGCAGTATTTT
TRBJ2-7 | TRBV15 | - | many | CATSRDLGSEQYF | TGTGCCACCAGCAGAGATTTGGGTTCAGAGCAGTACTTC
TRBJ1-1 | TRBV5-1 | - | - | CASSLVGAGRAEAFF | TGCGCCAGCAGCTTGGTCGGGGCCGGGAGGGCTGAAGCTTTCTTT
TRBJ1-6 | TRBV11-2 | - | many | CASRIPGQKDSPLHF | TGTGCCAGCAGAATCCCCGGACAGAAGGATTCACCCCTCCACTTT
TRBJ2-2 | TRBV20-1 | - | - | CSAKVRNANTGELFF | TGCAGTGCTAAGGTCAGAAACGCGAACACCGGGGAGCTGTTTTTT
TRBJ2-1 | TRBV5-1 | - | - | CASSFRAEQFF | TGCGCCAGCAGCTTCCGGGCAGAGCAGTTCTTC